The T cell receptor beta chain under discussion was sequenced for a study of T-cell reconstitution after alpha-beta-depleted transplantation in children. The germline gives CDR1 KGHSH, CDR2 LQKENI. Trimming cost V 2 bases and J 5 bases; bases outside gene matches: 12. The CDR3 is 17 amino acids. Preparing the TCRbeta library involved the use of unique molecular identifiers. A single record per CDR3 protein comes from TCRdb applying MiXCR to the PCR reads. This table has approximately 200,000 distinct CDR3 sequences, roughly 15% appearing once. This clonotype was seen once. The clonotype originates from a human donor who donated a stem cell graft to a child with acute lymphoblastic leukemia. V is TRBV18 and J is TRBJ2-3; 8 positions agree with TRBD1. Sequencing used PBMCs from the stem cell graft donor, obtained from the stem cell graft. CDR3 sequence: CASSPKTAGQVLDTQYF. CDR3 sequence (DNA): TGTGCCAGCTCACCAAAAACGGCGGGACAGGTGTTAGATACGCAGTATTTT.